The 30 T cell receptor beta chains listed next were all sequenced from one sample in a study of regulatory T cells in long-lasting Graves disease. TCR beta libraries were built with iRepertoire HTBI primers and Arm-PCR of CDR3 regions. TCRdb recomputed calls from the multiplex PCR reads with MiXCR, one row per CDR3 protein. The sample lists approximately 380,000 distinct CDR3 sequences, around 21% occurring once. Time point denoted: persistent/refractory GD, antithyroid drugs over 5 years with positive TRAb. PBMC-extracted RNA yielded the TCR library. Sequencing used peripheral blood mononuclear cells (PBMCs), obtained when the disease was refractory, from a patient treated with antithyroid drugs. The origin of the receptors is a female donor with Graves disease.

CDR3 nucleotides: TGCAGTGCTAGAGAGGAGTTGGGCGGAGTGGGGCCCTACGAGCAGTACTTC. This codes for CSAREELGGVGPYEQYF. The chain recombines TRBV20-1 with TRBJ2-7; weak D call: TRBD1 (5 bases). The CDR3 has 17 amino acids. The germline V gene has CDR1 DFQATT and CDR2 SNEGSKA (reference sequence). The V and J ends lost 0 bases and 2 bases respectively, with 20 bases between them.

This clonotype was observed many times. As DNA, the CDR3 is TGTGCCAGCACTACATCGAGGGGCCCCAACACTGAAGCTTTCTTT. This translates into CASTTSRGPNTEAFF. The chain carries TRBV11-2 and TRBJ1-1; perhaps TRBD1 as D (5 bases). This CDR3 spans 15 amino acids. CDR1 SGHAT and CDR2 FQNNGV come from the germline V gene. Trimming took off 7 bases at V and 2 bases at J, with 17 bases between the two ends.

This clonotype has a count of ten or more. The V and J genes are TRBV12-3 or TRBV12-4 and TRBJ1-6; a possible D gene is TRBD1 (5 bases). V gave up 8 bases and J gave up 2 bases, with 16 bases separating them. The CDR3 length is 16 residues. CDR3 DNA: TGTGCCAGCGTACTTCAGGGAGGGACCTATAATTCACCCCTCCACTTT. Its translation is CASVLQGGTYNSPLHF.

This clonotype was counted many times. The chain joins TRBV3-1 to TRBJ1-1; D gene unclear. The V end was cut by 4 bases, the J end by 11 bases, with 14 bases between. The CDR3 is 12 residues long. Germline CDR1 and CDR2: LGHDT and YNNKEL (reference sequence). CDR3 nucleotides: TGTGCCAGCAGCCCCCGAGGAGTAGACGCTTTCTTT. Protein sequence: CASSPRGVDAFF.

This chain joins TRBV20-1 and TRBJ2-5; D possibly corresponds to TRBD1 (5 bases). The CDR3 covers 14 residues. With 3 bases removed from V and 2 bases from J, the gap between germline ends came to 13 bases. Per germline, CDR1 DFQATT and CDR2 SNEGSKA (reference sequence). The CDR3 nucleotides read TGCAGTGCTAGGGGGTCGACAGTTCAAGAGACCCAGTACTTC. Amino acid sequence: CSARGSTVQETQYF.

The table lists this clonotype with many counts. The chain employs TRBV12-3 or TRBV12-4 and TRBJ1-1, with TRBD1 matching over 7 bases. The ends lost 7 bases at V and 6 bases at J; junction bases unmatched: 5. The CDR3 extends over 12 amino acids. CDR3 in amino acids: CASTAGGPEAFF. The CDR3 nucleotides are TGTGCCAGCACTGCAGGGGGTCCTGAAGCTTTCTTT.

This clonotype was found many times. The rearrangement joins TRBV30 to TRBJ2-5; TRBD2 matches 8 bases. Germline assignment: CDR1 GTSNPN and CDR2 SVGIG (reference sequence). The CDR3 length is 14 residues. Trimming at V came to 0 bases and at J to 6 bases, leaving 6 bases not matched to a gene. CDR3 sequence reads: CAWSVHGGRKTQYF. The CDR3 nucleotides are TGTGCCTGGAGTGTACATGGCGGGAGGAAGACCCAGTACTTC.

This clonotype was detected many times. This chain connects TRBV12-3 or TRBV12-4 to TRBJ1-4; D possibly corresponds to TRBD1 (5 bases). V lost 6 bases and J lost 3, with 11 bases in between. The CDR3 runs 14 residues. CDR3 nucleotides: TGTGCCAGCAGGAGCCCGGGGGCTAATGAAAAACTGTTTTTT. Residues: CASRSPGANEKLFF.

The table lists this clonotype with many counts. This sequence joins TRBV28 and TRBJ2-7; D is undetermined. The germline V and J ends were trimmed by 6 bases and 5 bases, with 20 bases remaining between them. The CDR3 spans 15 residues. CDR1 is MDHEN, CDR2 SYDVKM, per germline. This chain's CDR3 is CASRPPVGEGHEQYF. The CDR3 coding sequence is TGTGCCAGCAGACCCCCCGTAGGAGAAGGTCACGAGCAGTACTTC.

This clonotype was detected ten times or more. V usage is TRBV3-1 and J usage is TRBJ1-1; 11 nucleotides align to TRBD1. Per the germline V gene, CDR1 is LGHDT and CDR2 is YNNKEL (reference sequence). This CDR3 has 14 residues. The V segment lost 4 bases and the J segment 4 bases; nucleotides outside the gene matches: 2. The CDR3 coding sequence is TGTGCCAGCAGCCGGGACAGGGGGGGCACTGAAGCTTTCTTT. It specifies CASSRDRGGTEAFF.

This chain uses TRBV6-2 or TRBV6-3 with TRBJ1-2; no reliable D call. The CDR3 has 13 amino acids. Trimming took 8 bases from V and 2 from J, leaving 12 bases between them. Germline CDR1 and CDR2: MNHEY and SVGEGT. Here the CDR3 DNA reads TGTGCCAGCTCTAACAGATTGAACTATGGCTACACCTTC. It translates to CASSNRLNYGYTF.

At least ten counts were recorded for this clonotype. The chain has TRBV28 and TRBJ2-7, with TRBD1 matching over 8 bases. Per the germline V gene, CDR1 is MDHEN and CDR2 is SYDVKM. V gave up 6 bases and J gave up 5 bases; unmatched junction bases: 6. This CDR3 region has 13 residues. The CDR3, as DNA: TGTGCCAGCAGGATACAGGGGGTAAACGAGCAGTACTTC. Its protein is CASRIQGVNEQYF.

This chain joins TRBV4-3 and TRBJ1-4; TRBD1 might be the D (6 bases). This CDR3 spans 16 amino acids. CDR1 LGHNA and CDR2 YSLEER come from the germline V gene. Between the trimmed V and J ends, which lost 0 bases and 5 bases, there was a span of 13 bases. CDR3 in amino acids: CASSQDLRRGNEKLFF. As DNA, the CDR3 is TGCGCCAGCAGCCAAGATCTCAGAAGGGGGAATGAAAAACTGTTTTTT.

This chain links TRBV30 with TRBJ1-6, with no clear D. The CDR3 covers 13 residues. V lost 4 bases and J lost 7, with 11 bases in between. Germline-derived CDR1 and CDR2 are GTSNPN and SVGIG (reference sequence). The CDR3 DNA reads as TGTGCCTGGAAGATGGATTTCAATTCACCCCTCCACTTT. Translating it yields CAWKMDFNSPLHF.

Ten or more counts support this clonotype. J is TRBJ2-5 and V is TRBV7-2; a possible D gene is TRBD2 (6 bases). The CDR3 is 14 residues long. V shed 3 bases and J shed 1 base, with 9 bases lying between them. Germline loops: CDR1 SGHTA, CDR2 FQGNSA. The CDR3 DNA reads TGTGCCAGCAGCTTCGGGGGAGTCCAAGAGACCCAGTACTTC. This encodes CASSFGGVQETQYF.

This clonotype was seen repeatedly, ten times or more. The J gene is TRBJ2-5, the V gene TRBV6-2 or TRBV6-3; either TRBD1 or TRBD2 may supply D (6 bases each). From germline, CDR1 is MNHEY and CDR2 SVGEGT. The CDR3 extends over 14 amino acids. V was clipped by 4 bases and J by 4 bases, with 13 bases between them. CDR3 loop: CASSLVRGGETQYF. CDR3 nucleotide sequence: TGTGCCAGCAGTTTGGTCAGGGGAGGAGAGACCCAGTACTTC.

The chain combines TRBV18 with TRBJ1-2, with 7 nucleotides matching TRBD1. CDR1 and CDR2 (germline): KGHSH, LQKENI. The CDR3 spans 18 residues. Unmatched junction bases numbered 16, after V lost 3 bases and J lost 3 bases. In nucleotides, the CDR3 is TGTGCCAGCTCACCTAGCAGGGGGGCGAATTTGAAGGACTATGGCTACACCTTC. Its translation: CASSPSRGANLKDYGYTF.

V and J are TRBV19 and TRBJ2-5; 7 bases agree with TRBD1. V lost 8 bases and J lost 5; bases outside the gene matches: 8. Per germline, CDR1 LNHDA and CDR2 SQIVND (reference sequence). The CDR3 contains 13 residues. The CDR3 loop is CASAGTVRETQYF. CDR3 in DNA: TGTGCCAGTGCCGGGACAGTCCGGGAGACCCAGTACTTC.

This clonotype turned up a few times. The chain is built from TRBV10-2 and TRBJ2-2; 8 bases are shared with TRBD2. The germline CDR1 and CDR2 sequences are WSHSY and SAAADI. The trim removed 4 bases at V and 0 bases at J, leaving 10 bases unmatched. The CDR3 has 18 amino acids. CDR3 amino acids: CASSATSVTSPNTGELFF. As DNA, the CDR3 is TGCGCCAGCAGTGCGACTAGCGTCACTTCTCCGAACACCGGGGAGCTGTTTTTT.

The V and J genes are TRBV6-1 and TRBJ2-6, with 8 bases lining up with TRBD1. Germline CDR1 MNHNS, CDR2 SASEGT. The trim removed 6 bases at V and 1 base at J, leaving 5 bases unmatched. This CDR3 comprises 16 residues. CDR3 in amino acids: CASRDRVGSGANVLTF. In nucleotides, the CDR3 is TGTGCCAGCAGGGACAGGGTCGGGTCTGGGGCCAACGTCCTGACTTTC.

The genes are TRBV4-2 and TRBJ2-3; TRBD2 aligns across 11 bases. CDR3 length: 17 residues. Looked up from germline, CDR1 is LGHNA and CDR2 is YNFKEQ. V shed 0 bases, J shed 0 bases, and the junction held 2 bases outside the gene matches. Here the CDR3 reads CASSQDRLAGSTDTQYF. In DNA form, the CDR3 reads TGTGCCAGCAGCCAAGATCGACTAGCGGGAAGCACAGATACGCAGTATTTT.

This clonotype was counted between two and nine times. In DNA, the CDR3 is TGTGCCAGCAGACGACTAGCGGGCTCCTACAATGAGCAGTTCTTC. Translation: CASRRLAGSYNEQFF. The rearrangement joins TRBV28 to TRBJ2-1; 10 bases align to TRBD2. CDR3 length: 15 amino acids. J lost 0 bases, V lost 6 bases, and 2 bases had no gene match. The germline V gene has CDR1 MDHEN and CDR2 SYDVKM. Using reference TRBV28 and TRBJ2-1 for the parts outside the CDR3, the full variable domain is DVKVTQSSRYLVKRTGEKVFLECVQDMDHENMFWYRQDPGLGLRLIYFSYDVKMKEKGDIPEGYSVSREKKERFSLILESASTNQTSMYLCASRRLAGSYNEQFFGPGTRLTVL.

The V and J genes are TRBV2 and TRBJ2-1, with 9 bases identical to TRBD2. Germline V CDR1 and CDR2: SNHLY, FYNNEI. This CDR3 is built from 16 residues. V gave up 6 bases and J gave up 2 bases; unmatched junction bases: 8. The CDR3 DNA reads TGTGCCAGCAGCTTAAGGCTAGCGGGACCCTACAATGAGCAGTTCTTC. This codes for CASSLRLAGPYNEQFF.

Comments on this clonotype: A much larger clone differs from this one at a single base, so this may be a read error. This rearrangement joins TRBV29-1 to TRBJ1-1; D remains ambiguous. The V end was cut by 3 bases, the J end by 0 bases, with 14 bases between. CDR1 and CDR2 from the germline V gene are SQVTM and ANQGSEA. The CDR3 is 15 residues long. The CDR3 region is CSVEDHSLMNTEAFF. CDR3 nucleotides: TGCAGCGTTGAGGACCACAGCCTCATGAACACTGAAGCTTTCTTT.

The V and J genes are TRBV30 and TRBJ2-6; no firm D call. This CDR3 has 14 amino acids. Looked up from germline, CDR1 is GTSNPN and CDR2 is SVGIG (reference sequence). V was cut by 2 bases and J by 0 bases, with 5 bases left in between. The CDR3 DNA sequence: TGTGCCTGGAGTCCACACTCTGGGGCCAACGTCCTGACTTTC. As protein: CAWSPHSGANVLTF. Complete variable domain (other parts from reference TRBV30 and TRBJ2-6): SQTIHQWPATLVQPVGSPLSLECTVEGTSNPNLYWYRQAAGRGLQLLFYSVGIGQISSEVPQNLSASRPQDRQFILSSKKLLLSDSGFYLCAWSPHSGANVLTFGAGSRLTVL.

The chain joins TRBV2 to TRBJ2-7; TRBD2 matches at 11 bases. The J call may be mistaken, given a closer DNA end match to TRBJ2-1. Germline V gives CDR1 SNHLY, CDR2 FYNNEI. This CDR3 spans 16 amino acids. The CDR3 region has the DNA TGTGCCAGCAGGCACACTAGCGGGAGTTCATACAATGAGCAGTTCTTC. Translated, it gives CASRHTSGSSYNEQFF.

The V gene is TRBV28, the J gene TRBJ1-6; D is unclear. Germline V gene lookup returns CDR1 MDHEN and CDR2 SYDVKM. The CDR3 consists of 14 residues. V was pared by 1 base and J by 4 bases, with 5 bases between. Written as DNA, the CDR3 is TGTGCCAGCAGTTTATTGGTGTATAATTCACCCCTCCACTTT. Translation gives CASSLLVYNSPLHF.

J is TRBJ2-7 and V is TRBV20-1, with 7 nucleotides matching TRBD1. CDR3 length: 15 residues. V gave up 3 bases and J gave up 1 base; unmatched junction bases: 9. Per the germline V gene, CDR1 is DFQATT and CDR2 is SNEGSKA (reference sequence). The CDR3 bases are TGCAGTGCTAGGCCGGGACAGCCAGTTTCCTACGAGCAGTACTTC. Protein sequence: CSARPGQPVSYEQYF.

The chain links TRBV12-5 to TRBJ1-2; tentatively, D is TRBD1 (5 bases). V lost 0 bases and J 6 bases, leaving 23 bases between the germline ends. The germline gives CDR1 LGHNT, CDR2 FRNRAP. The CDR3 contains 18 residues. The CDR3 DNA is TGTGCTAGTGGTTTGGTAGGGACTCATGGAGGGCGCCTTGATGGCTACACCTTC. Its translation: CASGLVGTHGGRLDGYTF.

This chain connects TRBV10-3 to TRBJ1-1; possible D gene TRBD1, 6 bases. The V gene's germline CDR1 is ENHRY and CDR2 SYGVKD. Trimming removed 6 bases from V and 0 bases from J, with 14 bases in between. The CDR3 runs to 15 residues. CDR3: CAISDDRSMNTEAFF. The CDR3, as DNA: TGTGCCATCAGCGATGACAGGTCAATGAACACTGAAGCTTTCTTT.